This TCR beta chain is drawn from a study of T cells in Graves' hyperthyroidism and ophthalmopathy. Amplified TCR beta CDR3 regions came from RNA transcripts. Carried out on the TCR CDR3, a first-round RT-PCR used the HTBI primer set. TCRdb fed the multiplex PCR reads into MiXCR, producing one record per CDR3 protein. The sample lists about 600,000 distinct CDR3 sequences, more than 13% occurring once. This CDR3 is 14 amino acids long. The germline V gene has CDR1 SNHLY and CDR2 FYNNEI. V gave up 2 bases and J gave up 5 bases, with 12 bases separating them. This clonotype was seen ten or more times. This receptor was obtained from a woman aged 18-29 years with Graves' ophthalmopathy. The rearrangement joins TRBV2 to TRBJ1-2; no reliable D call. Input material: blood. This CDR3 reads CASSELGPGYGYTF. Written as DNA, the CDR3 is TGTGCCAGCAGTGAACTTGGGCCGGGGTATGGCTACACCTTC. The full variable domain, its missing parts supplied by reference TRBV2 and TRBJ1-2, is EPEVTQTPSHQVTQMGQEVILRCVPISNHLYFYWYRQILGQKVEFLVSFYNNEISEKSEIFDDQFSVERPDGSNFTLKIRSTKLEDSAMYFCASSELGPGYGYTFGSGTRLTVV.